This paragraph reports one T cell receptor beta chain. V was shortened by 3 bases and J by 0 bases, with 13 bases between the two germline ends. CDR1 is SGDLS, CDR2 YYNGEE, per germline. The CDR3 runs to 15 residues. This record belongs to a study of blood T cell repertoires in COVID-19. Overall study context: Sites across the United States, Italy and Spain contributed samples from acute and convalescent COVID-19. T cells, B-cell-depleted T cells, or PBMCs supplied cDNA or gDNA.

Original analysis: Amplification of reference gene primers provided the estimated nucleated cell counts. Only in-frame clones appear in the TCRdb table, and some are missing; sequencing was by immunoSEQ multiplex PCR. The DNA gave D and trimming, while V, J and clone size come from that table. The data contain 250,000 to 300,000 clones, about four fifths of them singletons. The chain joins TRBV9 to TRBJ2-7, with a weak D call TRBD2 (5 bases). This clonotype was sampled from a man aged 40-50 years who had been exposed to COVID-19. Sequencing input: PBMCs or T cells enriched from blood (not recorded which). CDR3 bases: TGTGCCAGCAGCGCCGGGGATTCCCGCTCCTACGAGCAGTACTTC. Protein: CASSAGDSRSYEQYF.